One sample yielded the 18 T cell receptor beta chains listed below, sequenced in a study of CD4 T cells in relation to SARS-CoV-2 and coronaviruses. Using immunoSEQ multiplex PCR, the repertoire was profiled, and TCRdb retains in-frame clones only, with some absent. Among some 20,000 clones listed, 70% to 80% were seen once. No antigen has been identified for these receptors. Unexposed donor CD4+ T cells date from about 2011-2018, before the COVID-19 pandemic. Isolation of CD4+ T cells took place after about 9 days in culture. Material: CD4+ T cells from PBMCs, cultured in vitro. Receptors were obtained from a human donor in good health.

The CDR3 DNA reads TGTGCCAGCAGCCGAGGTCGCACCGGGGAGCTGTTTTTT. Its protein is CASSRGRTGELFF. The chain has TRBV5-6 and TRBJ2-2; D is unresolved. V was shortened by 4 bases and J by 4 bases, with 8 bases between the two germline ends. Germline V gives CDR1 SGHDT, CDR2 YYEEEE. CDR3 length equals 13 residues. Full variable domain (missing parts from reference TRBV5-6 and TRBJ2-2): DAGVTQSPTHLIKTRGQQVTLRCSPKSGHDTVSWYQQALGQGPQFIFQYYEEEERQRGNFPDRFSGHQFPNYSSELNVNALLLGDSALYLCASSRGRTGELFFGEGSRLTVL.

The V and J genes are TRBV19 and TRBJ1-5; TRBD1 aligns across 7 bases. The CDR3 has 15 residues. J gave up 4 bases and V 3 bases, and 6 bases lay outside the gene matches. CDR1 and CDR2 (germline): LNHDA, SQIVND (reference sequence). CDR3 amino acids: CASSIGTANNQPQHF. For the CDR3, the DNA is TGTGCCAGTAGTATCGGGACAGCTAATAATCAGCCCCAGCATTTT.

This chain connects TRBV6-1 to TRBJ1-2; perhaps TRBD1 as D (5 bases). Trimming took 3 bases from V and 3 from J, leaving 14 bases between them. Germline CDR1 is MNHNS and CDR2 is SASEGT. This CDR3 has 15 residues. The CDR3 protein is CASSDRGRGDYGYTF. CDR3 DNA: TGTGCCAGCAGTGATCGAGGCCGAGGGGACTATGGCTACACCTTC.

The table lists this clone with a count of one. This chain links TRBV10-3 with TRBJ1-5; no definite D call. Trimming shortened V by 11 bases and J by 1 base, and 9 bases separated the two germline ends. From germline, CDR1 is ENHRY and CDR2 SYGVKD. The CDR3 consists of 12 residues. CDR3 DNA sequence: TGTGCCGCCACCGACAGCAATCAGCCCCAGCATTTT. Protein: CAATDSNQPQHF.

This chain connects TRBV14 to TRBJ1-2; 7 nucleotides align to TRBD1. V was pared by 4 bases and J by 8 bases, with 7 bases of the junction left unmatched. Germline CDR1 and CDR2: SGHDN and FVKESK. CDR3 length: 13 residues. CDR3 DNA sequence: TGTGCCAGCAGCCCACGGACAGGAGACGGCTACACCTTC. This codes for CASSPRTGDGYTF.

The rearrangement joins TRBV24-1 to TRBJ1-2; D not resolved. This CDR3 contains 15 residues. V was pared by 4 bases and J by 5 bases, with 16 bases between. Germline V gives CDR1 KGHDR, CDR2 SFDVKD. In DNA, the CDR3 is TGTGCCACCAGTGAAGACTCCGGTACACCGTATGGCTACACCTTC. It is translated as CATSEDSGTPYGYTF.

The DNA of the CDR3 is TGTGCCAGCAGTGAAGTCTCACAGCATCAGCCCCAGCATTTT. Protein sequence: CASSEVSQHQPQHF. The chain employs TRBV2 and TRBJ1-5, with D hard to call. CDR1 and CDR2 (germline): SNHLY, FYNNEI. The CDR3 consists of 14 residues. Trimming removed 1 base from V and 5 bases from J, with 9 bases in between. Based on the CDR3 plus reference TRBV2 and TRBJ1-5, the full variable domain is EPEVTQTPSHQVTQMGQEVILRCVPISNHLYFYWYRQILGQKVEFLVSFYNNEISEKSEIFDDQFSVERPDGSNFTLKIRSTKLEDSAMYFCASSEVSQHQPQHFGDGTRLSIL.

This clone has just a few counts. This rearrangement joins TRBV20-1 to TRBJ2-1; 10 bases fit TRBD2. CDR1 and CDR2 (germline): DFQATT, SNEGSKA (reference sequence). CDR3 size: 15 residues. The junction had 9 bases not matched to a gene; V was cut back by 3 bases and J by 7 bases. CDR3 sequence: CSASRLAGVSNEQFF. The CDR3 DNA reads TGCAGTGCTAGTCGGCTAGCGGGAGTTTCGAATGAGCAGTTCTTC.

This chain links TRBV19 with TRBJ2-2; tentatively, D is TRBD1 (7 bases). The CDR3 runs to 16 residues. Trimming shortened V by 3 bases and J by 4 bases, and 15 bases separated the two germline ends. Germline CDR1 LNHDA, CDR2 SQIVND (reference sequence). The CDR3 protein is CASSMFGQGGTGELFF. DNA of the CDR3: TGTGCCAGTAGTATGTTCGGGCAGGGGGGCACCGGGGAGCTGTTTTTT.

J is TRBJ2-1 and V is TRBV7-8, with 10 bases lining up with TRBD2. The CDR3 contains 17 residues. Losses at the gene ends were 0 bases for V and 14 bases for J; bases not matched to a gene: 16. Germline CDR1 and CDR2: SGHVS and FQNEAQ. The CDR3 sequence is CASSLASGASGRLVEFF. The CDR3 bases are TGTGCCAGCAGCTTAGCTAGCGGGGCTAGCGGGAGACTGGTTGAGTTCTTC.

This clone was observed once. This rearrangement joins TRBV6-5 to TRBJ2-7; 7 bases are shared with TRBD2. The ends lost 2 bases at V and 4 bases at J; junction bases unmatched: 11. The CDR3 loop spans 16 amino acids. Germline lookup yields CDR1 MNHEY and CDR2 SVGAGI. CDR3 sequence reads: CASSYQGGLGAYEQYF. CDR3 in DNA: TGTGCCAGCAGTTACCAGGGAGGACTAGGCGCGTACGAGCAGTACTTC.

The chain links TRBV7-2 to TRBJ2-2; 12 bases are shared with TRBD2. The V and J ends lost 2 bases and 1 base, in that order; junction bases with no gene match: 5. The CDR3 consists of 18 residues. Germline values: CDR1 SGHTA, CDR2 FQGNSA. The CDR3 DNA is TGTGCCAGCAGCTTAAAGGGACTAGCGGGCCTGAACACCGGGGAGCTGTTTTTT. It encodes CASSLKGLAGLNTGELFF.

V and J are TRBV3-1 (or the pseudogene TRBV3-2) and TRBJ2-2, with no clear D. Trimming cost V 5 bases and J 8 bases, with 15 bases left between them. CDR1 and CDR2 (germline): LGHDT, YNNKEL (reference sequence). The CDR3 extends over 14 amino acids. CDR3 DNA: TGTGCCAGCAGCTACAAGAGGAGTGCTGGGGAGCTGTTTTTT. Protein: CASSYKRSAGELFF.

V usage is TRBV12-3 or TRBV12-4 and J usage is TRBJ1-2; D is undetermined. Trimming removed 1 base from V and 2 bases from J, with 5 bases in between. The CDR3 has 13 amino acids. In DNA, the CDR3 is TGTGCCAGCAGTTTAGGGGAGAACTATGGCTACACCTTC. It specifies CASSLGENYGYTF.

This clone appeared once. The chain couples TRBV15 to TRBJ2-3, with TRBD2 matching 9 bases. V dropped 0 bases and J dropped 2; count of bases not matched to a gene: 6. Looked up from germline, CDR1 is LNHNV and CDR2 is YYDKDF (reference sequence). CDR3 length equals 17 residues. The CDR3, as DNA: TGTGCCACCAGCAGAGATACAGGACTAGCGCACACAGATACGCAGTATTTT. Protein sequence: CATSRDTGLAHTDTQYF.

This clone has more than one count but fewer than ten. V is TRBV9 and J is TRBJ1-6; D gene unclear. The CDR3 spans 15 residues. V lost 0 bases, J lost 6 bases, and 10 bases lay in between. Germline CDR1 SGDLS, CDR2 YYNGEE. The DNA for the CDR3 is TGTGCCAGCAGCGTAGATTCGGACGGTAATTCACCCCTCCACTTT. Protein sequence: CASSVDSDGNSPLHF.

The chain recombines TRBV7-3 with TRBJ2-2, with D maybe TRBD1 (6 bases). Germline assignment: CDR1 SGHTA and CDR2 FQGTGA. The ends were cut back, 5 bases at V and 5 bases at J, with 15 bases in the middle. The CDR3 has 15 residues. The CDR3 is CASSTRGGGTGELFF. The CDR3 region has the DNA TGTGCCAGCAGCACCCGAGGGGGTGGGACCGGGGAGCTGTTTTTT.

The chain recombines TRBV21-1 with TRBJ1-3; the D call of TRBD1 is as the table states it, not checked on the DNA. TRBV21-1 corresponds to a pseudogene. The CDR3 spans 17 residues. The CDR3 nucleotides read TGTGCCAGCAGCAAAGTGACCGGAGACAGGGTTGGAAACACCATATATTTT. This translates into CASSKVTGDRVGNTIYF.